This TCR beta chain was observed in a study of early T cells in non-severe SARS-CoV-2 infection. This clonotype was found many times. Attachment of unique molecular identifiers was made to individual cDNA molecules. Using its own MiXCR run on the 5' RACE reads, TCRdb lists one record per CDR3 protein. The table records tens of thousands of distinct CDR3 sequences, over 10% of them present only once. In germline, CDR1 is LGHDT, CDR2 YNNKEL (reference sequence). V lost 8 bases and J lost 0, with 14 bases in between. The CDR3 totals 15 residues. J is TRBJ2-1 and V is TRBV3-1, with D unclear. The sequencing sample was made of whole blood. The sequence came from an adult who was a healthcare worker with PCR-confirmed SARS-CoV-2 infection or an uninfected control (not recorded which). The CDR3 region is CASQRTHTSYNEQFF. Here the CDR3 DNA reads TGTGCCAGCCAACGAACCCATACCTCCTACAATGAGCAGTTCTTC.